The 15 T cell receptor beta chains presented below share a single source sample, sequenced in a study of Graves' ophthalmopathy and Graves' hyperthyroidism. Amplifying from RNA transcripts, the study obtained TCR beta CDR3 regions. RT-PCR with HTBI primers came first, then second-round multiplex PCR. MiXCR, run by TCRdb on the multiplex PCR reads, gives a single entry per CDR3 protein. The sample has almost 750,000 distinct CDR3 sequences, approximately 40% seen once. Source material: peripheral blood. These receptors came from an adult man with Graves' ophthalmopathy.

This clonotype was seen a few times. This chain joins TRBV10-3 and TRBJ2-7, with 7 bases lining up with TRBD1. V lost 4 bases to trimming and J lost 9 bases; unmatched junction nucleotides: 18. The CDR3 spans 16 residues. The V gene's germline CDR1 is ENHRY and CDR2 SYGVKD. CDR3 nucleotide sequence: TGTGCCATCAGTGGGCGATACCGGGACAGTGATAGTTTGCAGTACTTC. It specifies CAISGRYRDSDSLQYF.

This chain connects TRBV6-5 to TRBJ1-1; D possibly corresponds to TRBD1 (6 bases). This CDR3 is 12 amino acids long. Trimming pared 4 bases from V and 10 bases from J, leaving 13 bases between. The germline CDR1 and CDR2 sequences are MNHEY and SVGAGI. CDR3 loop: CASSSPQGRAFF. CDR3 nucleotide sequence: TGTGCCAGCAGTTCCCCGCAGGGGCGAGCTTTCTTT.

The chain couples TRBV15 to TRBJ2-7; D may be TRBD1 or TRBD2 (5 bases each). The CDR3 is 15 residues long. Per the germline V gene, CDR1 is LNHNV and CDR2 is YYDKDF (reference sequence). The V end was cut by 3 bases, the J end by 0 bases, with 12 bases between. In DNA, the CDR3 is TGTGCCACCAGCAGCCCCGCAGGGAGCTCCTACGAGCAGTACTTC. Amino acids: CATSSPAGSSYEQYF.

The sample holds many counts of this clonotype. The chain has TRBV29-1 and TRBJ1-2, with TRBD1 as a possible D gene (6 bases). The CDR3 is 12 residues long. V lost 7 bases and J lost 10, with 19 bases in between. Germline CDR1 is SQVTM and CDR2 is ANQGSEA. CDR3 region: CSGSEQGADYTF. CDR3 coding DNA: TGCAGCGGAAGTGAACAGGGCGCAGACTACACCTTC.

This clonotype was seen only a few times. As DNA, the CDR3 is TGTGCCAGCAGTGAATGGGGGACGGAAGCCTACGAGCAGTACTTC. Protein product: CASSEWGTEAYEQYF. The chain combines TRBV6-5 with TRBJ2-7; D might be TRBD1 or TRBD2, each matching 5 bases. Germline CDR1 reads MNHEY; CDR2 reads SVGAGI. With 5 bases removed from V and 2 bases from J, the gap between germline ends came to 16 bases. The CDR3 totals 15 residues.

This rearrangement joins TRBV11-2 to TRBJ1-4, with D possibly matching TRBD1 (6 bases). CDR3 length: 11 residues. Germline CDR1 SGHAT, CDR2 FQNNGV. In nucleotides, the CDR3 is TGTGCTACGCACAGGGTTGAAAAACTGTTTTTT. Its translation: CATHRVEKLFF.

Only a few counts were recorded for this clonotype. The chain's CDR3 is CASSLGGRVETQYF. The CDR3 nucleotides read TGTGCCAGCAGTTTGGGGGGGAGGGTGGAGACCCAGTACTTC. This rearrangement joins TRBV6-5 to TRBJ2-5, with TRBD2 matching 7 bases. Germline V gene sequence: CDR1 MNHEY, CDR2 SVGAGI. The CDR3 runs to 14 residues. V shed 4 bases, J shed 5 bases, and the junction held 7 bases outside the gene matches.

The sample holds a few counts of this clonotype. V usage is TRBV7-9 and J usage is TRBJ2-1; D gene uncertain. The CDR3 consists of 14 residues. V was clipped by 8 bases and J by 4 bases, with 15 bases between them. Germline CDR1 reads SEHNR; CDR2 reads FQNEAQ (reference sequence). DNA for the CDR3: TGTGCCAGCGAACTGGGGTTTCGATACAATGAGCAGTTCTTC. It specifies CASELGFRYNEQFF.

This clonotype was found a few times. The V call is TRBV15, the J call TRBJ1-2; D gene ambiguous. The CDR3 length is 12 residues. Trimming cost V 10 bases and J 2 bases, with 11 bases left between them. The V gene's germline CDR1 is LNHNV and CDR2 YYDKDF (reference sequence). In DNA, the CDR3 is TGTGCCAGCAGTAACGTAAACTATGGCTACACCTTC. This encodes CASSNVNYGYTF.

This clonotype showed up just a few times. This CDR3 reads CASSIAGGFYEQYF. CDR3 nucleotides: TGTGCCAGCAGTATAGCGGGGGGTTTCTACGAGCAGTACTTC. The V and J genes are TRBV7-8 and TRBJ2-7; 10 nucleotides match TRBD2. This CDR3 is 14 amino acids long. Germline V gene sequence: CDR1 SGHVS, CDR2 FQNEAQ. With 6 bases clipped from V and 3 bases from J, the junction kept 5 bases outside the gene matches.

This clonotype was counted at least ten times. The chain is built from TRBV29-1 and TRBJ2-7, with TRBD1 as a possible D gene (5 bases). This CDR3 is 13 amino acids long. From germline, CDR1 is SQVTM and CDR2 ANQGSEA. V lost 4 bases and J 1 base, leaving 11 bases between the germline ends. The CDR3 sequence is CSVGEQASYEQYF. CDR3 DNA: TGCAGCGTTGGGGAACAGGCGTCCTACGAGCAGTACTTC.

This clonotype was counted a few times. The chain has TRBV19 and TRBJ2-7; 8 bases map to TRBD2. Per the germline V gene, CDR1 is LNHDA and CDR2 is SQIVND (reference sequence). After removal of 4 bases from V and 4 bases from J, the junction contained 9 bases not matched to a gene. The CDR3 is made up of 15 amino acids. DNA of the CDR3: TGTGCCAGTAGTACGGAACGGGGGGGCCCATACGAGCAGTACTTC. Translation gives CASSTERGGPYEQYF. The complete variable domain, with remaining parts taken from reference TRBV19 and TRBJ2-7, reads DGGITQSPKYLFRKEGQNVTLSCEQNLNHDAMYWYRQDPGQGLRLIYYSQIVNDFQKGDIAEGYSVSREKKESFPLTVTSAQKNPTAFYLCASSTERGGPYEQYFGPGTRLTVT.

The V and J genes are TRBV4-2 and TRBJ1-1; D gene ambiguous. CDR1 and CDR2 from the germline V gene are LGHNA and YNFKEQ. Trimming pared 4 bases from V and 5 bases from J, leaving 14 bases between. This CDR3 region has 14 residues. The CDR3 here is CASSPQRITTEAFF. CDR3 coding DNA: TGTGCCAGCAGCCCACAGCGTATCACAACTGAAGCTTTCTTT.

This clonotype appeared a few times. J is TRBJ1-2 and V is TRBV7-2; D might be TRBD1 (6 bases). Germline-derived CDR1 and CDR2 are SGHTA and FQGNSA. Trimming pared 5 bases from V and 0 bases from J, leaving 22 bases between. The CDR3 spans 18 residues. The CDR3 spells CASSPQDSGLITNYGYTF. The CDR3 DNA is TGTGCCAGCAGCCCCCAGGACAGCGGACTTATTACTAACTATGGCTACACCTTC.

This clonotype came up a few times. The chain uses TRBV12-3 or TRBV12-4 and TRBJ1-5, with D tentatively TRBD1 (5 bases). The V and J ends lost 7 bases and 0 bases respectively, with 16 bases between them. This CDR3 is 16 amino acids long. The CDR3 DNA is TGTGCCAGCACCACTGCCGGGGACTTTAGCAATCAGCCCCAGCATTTT. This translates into CASTTAGDFSNQPQHF.